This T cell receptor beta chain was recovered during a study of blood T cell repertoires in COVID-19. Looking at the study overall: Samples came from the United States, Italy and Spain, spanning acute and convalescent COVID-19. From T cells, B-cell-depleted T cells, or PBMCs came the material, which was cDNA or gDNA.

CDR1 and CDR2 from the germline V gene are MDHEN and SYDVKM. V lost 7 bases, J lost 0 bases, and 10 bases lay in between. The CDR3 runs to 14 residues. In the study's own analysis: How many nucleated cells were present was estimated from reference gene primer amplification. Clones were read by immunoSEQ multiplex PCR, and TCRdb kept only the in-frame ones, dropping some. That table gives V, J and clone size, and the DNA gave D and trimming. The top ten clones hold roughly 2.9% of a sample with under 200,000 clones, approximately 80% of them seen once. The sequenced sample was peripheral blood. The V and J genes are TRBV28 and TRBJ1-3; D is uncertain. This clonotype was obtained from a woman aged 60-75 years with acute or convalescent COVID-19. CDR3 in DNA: TGTGCCAGCAACGGAGACCTCTCTGGAAACACCATATATTTT. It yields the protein CASNGDLSGNTIYF.